This TCR beta chain is drawn from a study of blood T cell repertoires in COVID-19. Study-wide context: Collection of acute and convalescent COVID-19 samples took place in the United States, Italy and Spain.

Profiled with immunoSEQ multiplex PCR; TCRdb holds only in-frame clones, not every one. The sample yields under 90,000 clones, around nine tenths seen once. This CDR3 contains 15 residues. Germline values: CDR1 LNHDA, CDR2 SQIVND (reference sequence). J was trimmed by 5 bases and V by 6 bases; bases with no gene match: 10. The specimen sequenced was peripheral blood. The chain carries TRBV19 and TRBJ1-5; 7 bases are shared with TRBD1. The clonotype was recovered from a woman in her 50s with COVID-19, enrolled during active disease. The CDR3 is CASSPQSQGDQPQHF. DNA of the CDR3: TGTGCCAGTAGCCCTCAAAGCCAGGGGGATCAGCCCCAGCATTTT. Together with reference TRBV19 and TRBJ1-5, the CDR3 gives the full variable domain: DGGITQSPKYLFRKEGQNVTLSCEQNLNHDAMYWYRQDPGQGLRLIYYSQIVNDFQKGDIAEGYSVSREKKESFPLTVTSAQKNPTAFYLCASSPQSQGDQPQHFGDGTRLSIL.